This passage covers 24 T cell receptor beta chains from one sample sequenced in a study of T cells in Graves' hyperthyroidism and ophthalmopathy. TCR beta CDR3 sequences were amplified from RNA transcripts. Using the HTBI primer set, a first-round RT-PCR was run on the TCR CDR3. TCRdb reprocessed the multiplex PCR reads with MiXCR, giving one entry per CDR3 protein. This table has some 580,000 distinct CDR3 sequences, around 16% appearing once. The sequencing input was blood. The receptor set was obtained from a woman aged 40 to 50 with Graves' ophthalmopathy.

This clonotype turned up a few times. V usage is TRBV9 and J usage is TRBJ2-2, with no clear D. The CDR3 is 16 amino acids. CDR1 and CDR2 from the germline V gene are SGDLS and YYNGEE. The ends were cut back, 0 bases at V and 1 base at J, with 10 bases in the middle. The CDR3 bases are TGTGCCAGCAGCGTAGAACGTCACGAGAACACCGGGGAGCTGTTTTTT. Protein: CASSVERHENTGELFF.

This clonotype was counted at least ten times. The rearrangement joins TRBV28 to TRBJ2-3; TRBD2 aligns across 7 bases. The CDR3 has 17 amino acids. Trimming removed 5 bases from V and 1 base from J; junction bases left unmatched: 12. Germline V gene sequence: CDR1 MDHEN, CDR2 SYDVKM. The CDR3: CASSPYRPGLRTDTQYF. The DNA for the CDR3 is TGTGCCAGCAGTCCCTACCGTCCGGGACTACGCACAGATACGCAGTATTTT.

This clonotype was observed many times. V gene TRBV18 combines with J gene TRBJ1-1, with D possibly matching TRBD1 (5 bases). CDR3 length: 14 residues. Trimming took 3 bases from V and 4 from J, leaving 12 bases between them. Germline lookup yields CDR1 KGHSH and CDR2 LQKENI. The CDR3 sequence: CASSPGGVPTEAFF. The CDR3, as DNA: TGTGCCAGCTCACCGGGGGGGGTTCCCACTGAAGCTTTCTTT. Together with reference TRBV18 and TRBJ1-1, the CDR3 gives the full variable domain: NAGVMQNPRHLVRRRGQEARLRCSPMKGHSHVYWYRQLPEEGLKFMVYLQKENIIDESGMPKERFSAEFPKEGPSILRIQQVVRGDSAAYFCASSPGGVPTEAFFGQGTRLTVV.

This clonotype has more than one count but fewer than ten. This rearrangement joins TRBV29-1 to TRBJ2-7; no clear D. The V end was cut by 5 bases, the J end by 5 bases, with 7 bases between. Germline CDR1 SQVTM, CDR2 ANQGSEA. The CDR3 spans 10 residues. The chain's CDR3 is CSVRTNEQYF. CDR3 bases: TGCAGCGTTAGGACCAACGAGCAGTACTTC.

To note about this clonotype: A read error is possible here, since a much larger clone lies one base away. This chain uses TRBV12-3 or TRBV12-4 with TRBJ2-2, with D possibly matching TRBD1 (6 bases). The CDR3 has 14 amino acids. The chain's CDR3 is CASQEGHFTGEPFF. The CDR3 bases are TGTGCCAGCCAAGAGGGACATTTCACCGGGGAGCCGTTTTTT.

At least ten counts were recorded for this clonotype. The chain has TRBV30 and TRBJ1-1; TRBD1 agrees at 7 bases. The CDR3 loop spans 13 amino acids. Germline V gene sequence: CDR1 GTSNPN, CDR2 SVGIG (reference sequence). The trim removed 0 bases at V and 4 bases at J, leaving 2 bases unmatched. This CDR3 reads CAWSVNRGTEAFF. The CDR3 region has the DNA TGTGCCTGGAGTGTAAACAGGGGCACTGAAGCTTTCTTT.

Comments on this clonotype: A much larger clone lies one base from this, so it may be a read error. The V call is TRBV3-1, the J call TRBJ2-7, with D possibly being TRBD1 (6 bases). The CDR3 totals 15 residues. Germline lookup yields CDR1 LGHDT and CDR2 YNNKEL (reference sequence). CDR3 sequence reads: CASSRLGQPGDEQHF. CDR3 sequence (DNA): TGTGCCAGCAGCCGACTCGGACAGCCCGGCGACGAGCAGCACTTC.

In this sample, this clonotype turned up many times. The chain links TRBV28 to TRBJ2-5; perhaps D is TRBD1 or TRBD2 (6 bases each). V was shortened by 5 bases and J by 2 bases, with 24 bases between the two germline ends. CDR3 length equals 18 residues. Looked up from germline, CDR1 is MDHEN and CDR2 is SYDVKM. CDR3 protein: CASSARDTPFAGQETQYF. CDR3 coding DNA: TGTGCCAGCAGTGCCCGGGACACCCCCTTTGCGGGGCAAGAGACCCAGTACTTC.

This clonotype was detected ten times or more. The V call is TRBV5-1, the J call TRBJ2-3, with 7 bases matching TRBD2. Losses at the gene ends were 4 bases for V and 0 bases for J; bases not matched to a gene: 2. This CDR3 is built from 14 residues. Germline V CDR1 and CDR2: SGHRS, YFSETQ. CDR3 loop: CASSISGSTDTQYF. The CDR3, as DNA: TGCGCCAGCAGCATTAGCGGGAGCACAGATACGCAGTATTTT. The full variable domain, its missing parts supplied by reference TRBV5-1 and TRBJ2-3, is KAGVTQTPRYLIKTRGQQVTLSCSPISGHRSVSWYQQTPGQGLQFLFEYFSETQRNKGNFPGRFSGRQFSNSRSEMNVSTLELGDSALYLCASSISGSTDTQYFGPGTRLTVL.

This clonotype was counted only a few times. Here the CDR3 DNA reads TGCAGTGCTAGAGTTGCTGGGACTACGTATTACAATGAGCAGTTCTTC. Protein: CSARVAGTTYYNEQFF. The chain recombines TRBV20-1 with TRBJ2-1, with 7 positions matching TRBD2. V was pared by 1 base and J by 4 bases, with 10 bases of the junction left unmatched. The CDR3 length is 16 residues. Germline loops: CDR1 DFQATT, CDR2 SNEGSKA (reference sequence).

The chain is built from TRBV11-2 and TRBJ2-5, with 10 bases that match TRBD2. The V and J ends lost 0 bases and 3 bases, in that order; junction bases with no gene match: 1. The length of the CDR3 is 15 residues. Germline lookup yields CDR1 SGHAT and CDR2 FQNNGV. CDR3 sequence: CASSLDGLAEETQYF. CDR3 DNA sequence: TGTGCCAGCAGCTTAGATGGACTAGCGGAAGAGACCCAGTACTTC.

The rearrangement joins TRBV6-1 to TRBJ2-1; D is unclear. The V gene lost 3 bases and the J gene lost 4 bases, with 7 bases spanning the gap. Germline CDR1 reads MNHNS; CDR2 reads SASEGT. This CDR3 comprises 13 residues. The DNA of the CDR3 is TGTGCCAGCAGTGACTATCCGTACAATGAGCAGTTCTTC. Translation: CASSDYPYNEQFF.

This clonotype showed up many times. V usage is TRBV28 and J usage is TRBJ2-5; D gene ambiguous. V lost 3 bases and J 0 bases, leaving 5 bases between the germline ends. The CDR3 is 13 amino acids. CDR1 MDHEN and CDR2 SYDVKM come from the germline V gene. CDR3: CASSFNYQETQYF. Written as DNA, the CDR3 is TGTGCCAGCAGTTTTAATTACCAAGAGACCCAGTACTTC.

This clonotype is a singleton in its sample. The CDR3 protein is CASSPGTGAWDTQYF. The CDR3 bases are TGTGCCAGTAGTCCGGGGACAGGGGCGTGGGATACGCAGTATTTT. The rearrangement joins TRBV19 to TRBJ2-3; 10 nucleotides align to TRBD1. Germline values: CDR1 LNHDA, CDR2 SQIVND (reference sequence). The trim removed 5 bases at V and 6 bases at J, leaving 8 bases unmatched. The CDR3 runs to 15 residues.

This clonotype appeared many times. V and J are TRBV6-2 or TRBV6-3 and TRBJ2-3, with TRBD2 identical over 9 bases. The length of the CDR3 is 15 residues. J was trimmed by 2 bases and V by 6 bases; bases with no gene match: 6. The germline V gene encodes CDR1 MNHEY and CDR2 SVGEGT. DNA for the CDR3: TGTGCCAGCAGCGCCGGGACTAGCTTCACAGATACGCAGTATTTT. Translating it yields CASSAGTSFTDTQYF.

V is TRBV7-9 and J is TRBJ1-3; D remains ambiguous. The CDR3 length is 13 residues. V lost 5 bases, J lost 4 bases, and 9 bases lay in between. Per the germline V gene, CDR1 is SEHNR and CDR2 is FQNEAQ (reference sequence). CDR3 in amino acids: CASSVYPGNTIYF. CDR3 bases: TGTGCCAGCAGCGTTTACCCGGGAAACACCATATATTTT.

About this clonotype itself: Since a much larger clone is just one base distant, this may be a read error. The V call is TRBV2, the J call TRBJ2-7; 9 bases align to TRBD1. Judging by the DNA end, TRBJ2-1 fits better; the J call may be wrong. Germline assignment: CDR1 SNHLY and CDR2 FYNNEI. The CDR3 consists of 15 residues. The CDR3 region is CASRLDRGEPYEQFF. The CDR3 nucleotides read TGTGCCAGCAGACTCGACAGGGGGGAACCCTACGAGCAGTTCTTC.

The rearrangement uses TRBV29-1 and TRBJ2-3; TRBD2 matches at 10 bases. The CDR3 is 14 residues long. Germline lookup yields CDR1 SQVTM and CDR2 ANQGSEA. J lost 6 bases, V lost 6 bases, and 9 bases had no gene match. The DNA of the CDR3 is TGCAGCGTCGCCCTGCTAGCGGGAGTCGATACGCAGTATTTT. Translating it yields CSVALLAGVDTQYF.

The chain is built from TRBV6-1 and TRBJ1-5, with 7 bases that match TRBD1. V gave up 8 bases and J gave up 0 bases; unmatched junction bases: 4. CDR1 is MNHNS, CDR2 SASEGT, per germline. There are 14 residues in the CDR3. This CDR3 is CASEGTDSNQPQHF. In DNA, the CDR3 is TGTGCCAGCGAAGGGACAGATAGCAATCAGCCCCAGCATTTT.

In this sample, this clonotype turned up a few times. This chain connects TRBV19 to TRBJ1-5; D gene ambiguous. Trimming pared 3 bases from V and 6 bases from J, leaving 12 bases between. Germline V gene data show CDR1 as LNHDA and CDR2 as SQIVND (reference sequence). CDR3 size: 14 residues. The CDR3 nucleotides are TGTGCCAGTAGTATGGGCCACTCCGGTCAGCCCCAGCATTTT. As protein: CASSMGHSGQPQHF.

This clonotype was counted at least ten times. This chain links TRBV27 with TRBJ2-7; 8 positions match TRBD1. The germline V gene has CDR1 MNHEY and CDR2 SMNVEV (reference sequence). The CDR3 spans 15 residues. Trimming removed 3 bases from V and 4 bases from J; junction bases left unmatched: 8. The CDR3 DNA follows: TGTGCCAGCAGTTTCGGACAGGGCCGGTTATACGAGCAGTACTTC. Amino acid sequence: CASSFGQGRLYEQYF.

The chain links TRBV12-3 or TRBV12-4 to TRBJ1-4; no clear D. The CDR3 extends over 13 amino acids. Trimming took 5 bases from V and 3 from J, leaving 7 bases between them. CDR3 in DNA: TGTGCCAGCAGTCCCGAATCTAATGAAAAACTGTTTTTT. Translating gives CASSPESNEKLFF.

This clonotype was seen at least ten times. Compared with germline, one end of the junction differs, possibly owing to a read error. The V gene is TRBV18, the J gene TRBJ1-2, with 10 positions matching TRBD1. The CDR3 extends over 15 amino acids. Germline CDR1 KGHSH, CDR2 LQKENI. The CDR3 nucleotides are TGTGCCAGCTCATCACCCGGGACAGGGGAGAATGGCTACACCTTC. It encodes CASSSPGTGENGYTF.

V is TRBV5-1 and J is TRBJ2-3; 11 bases match TRBD2. J gave up 4 bases and V 2 bases, and 6 bases lay outside the gene matches. The V gene's germline CDR1 is SGHRS and CDR2 YFSETQ. CDR3 length: 16 residues. The CDR3 spells CASSFQLAGAADTQYF. The CDR3 region has the DNA TGCGCCAGCAGCTTCCAACTAGCGGGAGCGGCAGATACGCAGTATTTT.